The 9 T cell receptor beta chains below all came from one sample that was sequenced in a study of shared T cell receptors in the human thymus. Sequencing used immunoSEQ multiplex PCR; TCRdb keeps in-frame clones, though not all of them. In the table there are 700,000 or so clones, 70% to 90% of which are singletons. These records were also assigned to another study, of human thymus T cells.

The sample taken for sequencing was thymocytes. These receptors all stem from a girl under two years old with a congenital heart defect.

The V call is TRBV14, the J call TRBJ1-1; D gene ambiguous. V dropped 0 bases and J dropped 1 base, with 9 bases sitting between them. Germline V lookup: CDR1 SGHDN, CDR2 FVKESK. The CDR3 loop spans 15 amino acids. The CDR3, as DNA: TGTGCCAGCAGCCAAGATGGCGGGTCGAACACTGAAGCTTTCTTT. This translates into CASSQDGGSNTEAFF.

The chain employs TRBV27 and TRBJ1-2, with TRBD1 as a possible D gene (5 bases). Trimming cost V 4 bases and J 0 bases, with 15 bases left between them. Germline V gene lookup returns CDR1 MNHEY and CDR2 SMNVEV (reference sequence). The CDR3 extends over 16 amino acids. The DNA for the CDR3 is TGTGCCAGCAGTTGGGGCGGGGGACCCACTAACTATGGCTACACCTTC. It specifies CASSWGGGPTNYGYTF.

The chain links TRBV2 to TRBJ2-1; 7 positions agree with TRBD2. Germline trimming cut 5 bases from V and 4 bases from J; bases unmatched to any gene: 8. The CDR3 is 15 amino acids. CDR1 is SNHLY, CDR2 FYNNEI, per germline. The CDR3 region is CASSTTSEDYNEQFF. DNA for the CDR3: TGTGCCAGCAGTACCACTAGCGAGGATTACAATGAGCAGTTCTTC.

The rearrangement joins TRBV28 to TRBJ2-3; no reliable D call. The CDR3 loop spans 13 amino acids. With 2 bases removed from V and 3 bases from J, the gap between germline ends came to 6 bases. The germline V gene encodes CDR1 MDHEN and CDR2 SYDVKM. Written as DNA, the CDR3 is TGTGCCAGCAGTTTACCAGCGACAGATACGCAGTATTTT. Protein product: CASSLPATDTQYF.

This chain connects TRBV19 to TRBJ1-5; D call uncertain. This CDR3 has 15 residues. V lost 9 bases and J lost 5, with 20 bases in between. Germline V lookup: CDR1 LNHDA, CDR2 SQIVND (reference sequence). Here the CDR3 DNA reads TGTGCCAGCCTACCTCGGGAAAATGCGCATCAGCCCCAGCATTTT. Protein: CASLPRENAHQPQHF.

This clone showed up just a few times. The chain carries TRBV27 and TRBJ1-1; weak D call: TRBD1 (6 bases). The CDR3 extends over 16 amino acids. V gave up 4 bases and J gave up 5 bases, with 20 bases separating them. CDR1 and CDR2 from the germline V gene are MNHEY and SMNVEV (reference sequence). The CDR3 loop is CASSCNGTGNRTEAFF. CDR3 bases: TGTGCCAGCAGTTGCAACGGAACAGGGAATCGGACTGAAGCTTTCTTT.

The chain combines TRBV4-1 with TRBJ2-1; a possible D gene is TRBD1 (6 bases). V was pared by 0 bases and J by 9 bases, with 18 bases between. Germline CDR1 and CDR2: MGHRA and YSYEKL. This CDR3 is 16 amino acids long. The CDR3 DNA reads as TGCGCCAGCAGCCAAGATGTCCCAGGGGTCTGCCCTGAGCAGTTCTTC. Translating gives CASSQDVPGVCPEQFF.

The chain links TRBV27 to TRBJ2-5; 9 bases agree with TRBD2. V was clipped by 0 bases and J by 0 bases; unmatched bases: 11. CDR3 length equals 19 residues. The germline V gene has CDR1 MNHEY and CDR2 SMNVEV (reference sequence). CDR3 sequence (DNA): TGTGCCAGCAGTTTATCCGCCCTTGTAGCGGGGGCCAACCAAGAGACCCAGTACTTC. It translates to CASSLSALVAGANQETQYF.

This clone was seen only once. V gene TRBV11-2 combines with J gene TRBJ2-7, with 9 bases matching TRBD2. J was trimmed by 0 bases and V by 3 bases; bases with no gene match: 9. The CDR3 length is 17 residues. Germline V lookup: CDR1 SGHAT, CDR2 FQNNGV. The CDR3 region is CASSLTRLAAISYEQYF. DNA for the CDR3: TGTGCCAGCAGCTTGACTCGACTAGCGGCGATCTCCTACGAGCAGTACTTC.